Listed below are T cell receptor beta chains from one sample, sequenced in a study of identical twins. TCRdb independently ran MiXCR on the 5' RACE reads; one entry per CDR3 protein. The sample lists hundreds of thousands of distinct CDR3 sequences; around 6% were seen once. Sequencing was performed on naive T cells sorted from blood. The receptors were gathered from a man aged 18 to 35 in good health. Each CDR3 is given with its conserved first and last residue. The D gene is left open where the match is weak. Some rows have no size entry. The others give once, few or many, or a class for an expanded clone.

D gene	V gene	clone size	J gene	CDR3 DNA	CDR3 protein
.	TRBV6-1	few	TRBJ2-3	TGTGCCAGCAGCCAACCCGCGCGGGACGTTAAAACGCAGTATTTT	CASSQPARDVKTQYF
TRBD2	TRBV29-1	many	TRBJ2-3	TGCAGCGTTTTAGGGACTAGCGGGAGACCCACAGATACGCAGTATTTT	CSVLGTSGRPTDTQYF
TRBD1	TRBV20-1	many	TRBJ1-3	TGCAGTGCTAGAGATCTTGGACAGGCGATCTCTGGAAACACCATATATTTT	CSARDLGQAISGNTIYF
TRBD1	TRBV3-1	many	TRBJ1-4	TGTGCCAGCAGCCCAATCGACAGGGGGCGCAACGAAAAACTGTTTTTT	CASSPIDRGRNEKLFF
TRBD2	TRBV7-9	.	TRBJ2-1	TGTGCCAGCAGCTTCGGGACTAGCGCCTCCGATGAGCAGTTCTTC	CASSFGTSASDEQFF
.	TRBV7-8	few	TRBJ1-1	TGTGCCAGCAGCTACTCCTACAGAGGCAGGTCCCATGAAGCTTTCTTT	CASSYSYRGRSHEAFF
TRBD2	TRBV15	.	TRBJ2-1	TGTGCCACCAGCAGGCCTCGACCGGGACTAGCGTACTACAATGAGCAGTTCTTC	CATSRPRPGLAYYNEQFF
.	TRBV20-1	many	TRBJ2-1	TGCAGTGCTAGAGATCTCAGGCGCGGCGGGATCTCCTACAATGAGCAGTTCTTC	CSARDLRRGGISYNEQFF
TRBD2	TRBV27	few	TRBJ2-7	TGTGCCAGCAGTTTATTAGCTAGCGGGAGGACCTACGAGCAGTACTTC	CASSLLASGRTYEQYF
TRBD2	TRBV9	many	TRBJ2-7	TGTGCCAGCAGCGGACTAGCCGACACCTACGAGCAGTACTTC	CASSGLADTYEQYF
TRBD1	TRBV5-6	many	TRBJ1-6	TGTGCCAGCAGCTTCGTTTCGGGACAGTCTAATTCACCCCTCCACTTT	CASSFVSGQSNSPLHF
.	TRBV7-9	many	TRBJ1-2	TGTGCCAGCAGCCGCACAGGGTTAGGCTACACCTTC	CASSRTGLGYTF
.	TRBV12-3/TRBV12-4	.	TRBJ2-7	TGTGCCAGCAGTTTGGTGGGGGGTCCCGAGCAGTACTTC	CASSLVGGPEQYF
.	TRBV12-3/TRBV12-4	few	TRBJ2-1	TGTGCCAGCAGTTTAGCGGGAGACCTCAATGAGCAGTTCTTC	CASSLAGDLNEQFF
TRBD1	TRBV28	many	TRBJ1-2	TGTGCCAGCAGTTTAGAGGGGACAGGGGATCGCTACACCTTC	CASSLEGTGDRYTF
.	TRBV7-9	many	TRBJ1-1	TGTGCCAGCAGCTTAGCTGTGGACTGCACATTT	CASSLAVDCTF
TRBD1	TRBV29-1	few	TRBJ2-3	TGCAGCGTTGAAGTGGGCATGGACAGGGGCGGAGATACGCAGTATTTT	CSVEVGMDRGGDTQYF
.	TRBV6-1	many	TRBJ1-1	TGTGCCAGCAGGATAGAGTTTGAAGCTTTCTTT	CASRIEFEAFF
.	TRBV29-1	many	TRBJ1-2	TGCAGCGCTCTGGGCATATACGCCGGCTACACCTTC	CSALGIYAGYTF
.	TRBV12-3/TRBV12-4	many	TRBJ1-5	TGTGCCAGCAGTTCCTACGGGACGGAGGGCTGGCTTCAGCCCCAGCATTTT	CASSSYGTEGWLQPQHF
TRBD2	TRBV5-4	few	TRBJ2-1	TGTGCCAGCAGCAGTGGACTAGCGGGAGGCCGCTACAATGAGCAGTTCTTC	CASSSGLAGGRYNEQFF
TRBD1	TRBV20-1	many	TRBJ2-7	TGCAGTGCTAGGGATCGGGACAGGCCCGACGAGCAGTACTTC	CSARDRDRPDEQYF
.	TRBV5-1	few	TRBJ2-1	TGCGCCAGCAGCTTGTTGGCGGGATCCTGGCCGGGTGAGCAGTTCTTC	CASSLLAGSWPGEQFF
TRBD1	TRBV10-1	.	TRBJ2-1	TGCGCCAGCAGTTTGGGGGCAGGGGGAAAAGATGAGCAGTTCTTC	CASSLGAGGKDEQFF
TRBD1	TRBV6-1	.	TRBJ1-5	TGTGCCAGCAATGGAAGGGACAGGGATCAGCCCCAGCATTTT	CASNGRDRDQPQHF
.	TRBV21-1	.	TRBJ2-3	TGTGCCAGCAGCAAAGCGGACGACGGGACAGCCCTAAACACAGATACGCAGTATTTT	CASSKADDGTALNTDTQYF
TRBD2	TRBV20-1	.	TRBJ2-3	TGCAGTGCTAGAGATCTAGCGGGAGAAGATTTTGATGCAGATACGCAGTATTTT	CSARDLAGEDFDADTQYF
.	TRBV12-3/TRBV12-4	many	TRBJ2-7	TGTGCCAGCAGTCAGGCGGACCTAAGCTGGGGGGTCGAGCAGTACTTC	CASSQADLSWGVEQYF
TRBD1	TRBV7-3	few	TRBJ1-1	TGTGCCAGCAGCTGGGCCGGGACAGATAACACTGAAGCTTTCTTT	CASSWAGTDNTEAFF
.	TRBV29-1	many	TRBJ1-5	TGCAGCTACGGGACTCCCGGGGGTGGTCAGCCCCAGCATTTT	CSYGTPGGGQPQHF
TRBD2	TRBV5-1	few	TRBJ2-4	TGCGCCAGCAGCTTGGCCGGGGGACTAAGTCACTTC	CASSLAGGLSHF
TRBD1	TRBV5-6	.	TRBJ2-7	TGTGCCAGCAGCTTGTTGGGGACAGCTTCCTACTTC	CASSLLGTASYF
TRBD2	TRBV7-2	.	TRBJ2-1	TGTGCCAGCAGGTCACTCCCGGGAGGGCTCTACAATGAGCAGTTCTTC	CASRSLPGGLYNEQFF
.	TRBV24-1	many	TRBJ2-1	TGTGCCACCAGTGACGAAATCTCGGGGGTCAATCCCTACAATGAGCAGTTCTTC	CATSDEISGVNPYNEQFF
.	TRBV12-3/TRBV12-4	many	TRBJ2-2	TGTGCCAGCCCATGCATAGGGGATTCTTCCGGGGAGCTGTTTTTT	CASPCIGDSSGELFF
.	TRBV20-1	many	TRBJ2-7	TGCAGTGCTATCCTTCGGTACGAGCAGTACTTC	CSAILRYEQYF